These 20 T cell receptor beta chains came from one sample sequenced in a study of CD8+ T cells in alopecia areata. The treatment: oral pan-JAK inhibitor, 5-10 mg twice daily. RNA, once extracted, was reverse transcribed into cDNA for use as the sequencing template. TCRdb's copy holds only in-frame clones and misses some; the assay was immunoSEQ multiplex PCR. The sample lists roughly 110,000 clones; roughly 84% were seen once. Specimen: CD8+ T cells sorted from blood, collected at week 24, from a patient treated with tofacitinib. These receptors originate from a human donor with alopecia areata.

This clone was seen once. The chain couples TRBV7-6 to TRBJ1-3; D is undetermined. CDR1 and CDR2 (germline): SGHVS, FNYEAQ. The CDR3 is 13 amino acids. V shed 4 bases and J shed 4 bases, with 8 bases lying between them. The CDR3 sequence is CASSSTLGNTIYF. The CDR3 DNA reads as TGTGCCAGCAGCTCTACCTTAGGAAACACCATATATTTT. The full variable domain, with the rest looked up from reference TRBV7-6 and TRBJ1-3, is GAGVSQSPRYKVTKRGQDVALRCDPISGHVSLYWYRQALGQGPEFLTYFNYEAQQDKSGLPNDRFSAERPEGSISTLTIQRTEQRDSAMYRCASSSTLGNTIYFGEGSWLTVV.

The chain has TRBV10-3 and TRBJ2-7; D possibly corresponds to TRBD2 (5 bases). The CDR3 sequence is 14 residues long. Looked up from germline, CDR1 is ENHRY and CDR2 is SYGVKD. V lost 2 bases and J 2 bases, leaving 10 bases between the germline ends. CDR3 bases: TGTGCCATCAGTGAGATCGGAGGTGCCTACGAGCAGTACTTC. This translates into CAISEIGGAYEQYF.

The chain couples TRBV27 to TRBJ2-7; 7 bases line up with TRBD1. This CDR3 comprises 14 residues. The junction had 7 bases not matched to a gene; V was cut back by 4 bases and J by 4 bases. The germline V gene has CDR1 MNHEY and CDR2 SMNVEV (reference sequence). This chain's CDR3 is CASSSEDRSYEQYF. The CDR3 DNA sequence: TGTGCCAGCAGTTCCGAGGACAGGTCATACGAGCAGTACTTC.

The rearrangement joins TRBV7-2 to TRBJ1-2, with D perhaps matching TRBD1 (5 bases). The CDR3 length is 15 residues. The V gene's germline CDR1 is SGHTA and CDR2 FQGNSA. V was clipped by 6 bases and J by 4 bases, with 18 bases between them. CDR3 in DNA: TGTGCCAGCAGGGGTCTTGGGGGAGATGGCTATGGCTACACCTTC. Protein product: CASRGLGGDGYGYTF.

The CDR3 is CSVDGLSRTGLSTDTQYF. The CDR3 nucleotides are TGCAGCGTTGATGGCCTAAGTAGGACAGGCCTTAGCACAGATACGCAGTATTTT. This sequence joins TRBV29-1 and TRBJ2-3; 7 bases map to TRBD1. From germline, CDR1 is SQVTM and CDR2 ANQGSEA. J lost 0 bases, V lost 3 bases, and 15 bases had no gene match. There are 18 residues in the CDR3.

The CDR3 loop is CASSSGYGYTF. Written as DNA, the CDR3 is TGTGCCAGCAGTTCAGGGTATGGCTACACCTTC. The chain couples TRBV7-9 to TRBJ1-2, with D possibly being TRBD1 (5 bases). The germline gives CDR1 SEHNR, CDR2 FQNEAQ (reference sequence). The CDR3 consists of 11 residues. V was trimmed by 6 bases and J by 5 bases, leaving 7 bases between them.

This rearrangement joins TRBV5-6 to TRBJ1-1, with TRBD1 matching 8 bases. V was clipped by 0 bases and J by 3 bases; unmatched bases: 7. Looked up from germline, CDR1 is SGHDT and CDR2 is YYEEEE. This CDR3 comprises 16 residues. The CDR3: CASSLVAGQGYTEAFF. For the CDR3, the DNA is TGTGCCAGCAGCTTGGTGGCCGGACAGGGCTACACTGAAGCTTTCTTT.

The chain combines TRBV4-3 with TRBJ1-1; D not certain. The V gene's germline CDR1 is LGHNA and CDR2 YSLEER. The CDR3 runs 14 residues. V was trimmed by 1 base and J by 0 bases, leaving 6 bases between them. CDR3 amino acids: CASSQGDLNTEAFF. For the CDR3, the DNA is TGCGCCAGCAGCCAAGGGGATTTGAACACTGAAGCTTTCTTT.

The genes are TRBV9 and TRBJ2-7; perhaps TRBD1 as D (6 bases). The CDR3 is 15 residues long. Germline V lookup: CDR1 SGDLS, CDR2 YYNGEE. Trimming cost V 0 bases and J 3 bases, with 13 bases left between them. CDR3 region: CASSVAGQGIYEQYF. The CDR3 DNA follows: TGTGCCAGCAGCGTAGCCGGGCAGGGGATCTACGAGCAGTACTTC.

The table lists this clone with a few counts. The rearrangement uses TRBV7-9 and TRBJ2-2; D ambiguous. The CDR3 loop spans 15 amino acids. V lost 3 bases and J 2 bases, leaving 10 bases between the germline ends. Per germline, CDR1 SEHNR and CDR2 FQNEAQ (reference sequence). The CDR3 loop reads CASSLGAYNTGELFF. In DNA, the CDR3 is TGTGCCAGCAGCTTGGGCGCGTACAACACCGGGGAGCTGTTTTTT.

The chain employs TRBV4-3 and TRBJ1-1, with D possibly TRBD1 on 5 matching bases. CDR1 and CDR2 from the germline V gene are LGHNA and YSLEER. Trimming took 3 bases from V and 6 from J, leaving 14 bases between them. This CDR3 is built from 14 residues. DNA of the CDR3: TGCGCCAGCAGCCATATAACGGGGGACGCTGAAGCTTTCTTT. Translated, it gives CASSHITGDAEAFF.

About this clone: The sample carries other DNA sequences with the same CDR3. The chain joins TRBV6-5 to TRBJ2-7; 11 nucleotides agree with TRBD2. The V gene end was trimmed by 4 bases and the J gene end by 3 bases; junction bases not matched to a gene: 2. Germline V gene lookup returns CDR1 MNHEY and CDR2 SVGAGI. The CDR3 contains 14 residues. CDR3 sequence reads: CASSLAGGLYEQYF. In nucleotides, the CDR3 is TGTGCCAGCAGTTTAGCGGGGGGGCTCTACGAGCAGTACTTC.

Remarks on this clone: One end of the junction fails to match germline, which may point to a read error. The rearrangement links TRBV4-3 to TRBJ1-2; weak D call: TRBD1 (5 bases). Germline V gene data show CDR1 as LGHNA and CDR2 as YSLEER. The length of the CDR3 is 17 residues. The CDR3 sequence is CASSQVKVGGFNYGYTF. Written as DNA, the CDR3 is TGCGCCAGTAGCCAGGTGAAAGTCGGGGGGTTTAACTATGGCTACACCTTC.

This chain uses TRBV25-1 with TRBJ2-1; maybe TRBD2 (6 bases). Per germline, CDR1 MGHDK and CDR2 SYGVNS. The CDR3 consists of 13 residues. V gave up 7 bases and J gave up 4 bases, with 11 bases separating them. The CDR3 DNA follows: TGTGCCAGCACCCTGGGGGGTTACAATGAGCAGTTCTTC. Protein: CASTLGGYNEQFF.

The chain couples TRBV11-2 to TRBJ2-3, with 9 bases fitting TRBD1. The CDR3 is 15 amino acids. CDR1 is SGHAT and CDR2 is FQNNGV in the germline V gene. The V segment lost 4 bases and the J segment 4 bases; nucleotides outside the gene matches: 6. Here the CDR3 reads CASSSRTGVADTQYF. The CDR3 DNA follows: TGTGCCAGCAGCTCCCGGACAGGGGTGGCAGATACGCAGTATTTT.

The chain carries TRBV7-9 and TRBJ1-5; 8 bases agree with TRBD1. CDR3 size: 14 residues. The V gene's germline CDR1 is SEHNR and CDR2 FQNEAQ (reference sequence). V was clipped by 6 bases and J by 6 bases; unmatched bases: 7. CDR3 loop: CASSSAGGGQPQHF. In DNA, the CDR3 is TGTGCCAGCAGTAGTGCAGGGGGCGGTCAGCCCCAGCATTTT.

This chain connects TRBV5-6 to TRBJ2-7, with D possibly being TRBD1 (6 bases). CDR3 length equals 13 residues. Germline V CDR1 and CDR2: SGHDT, YYEEEE. V lost 1 base, J lost 4 bases, and 9 bases lay in between. The CDR3 is CASSLTGIYEQYF. The CDR3 DNA sequence: TGTGCCAGCAGCTTGACAGGGATTTACGAGCAGTACTTC.

This clone was seen only a few times. V is TRBV6-1 and J is TRBJ2-7, with 7 bases matching TRBD1. V was pared by 7 bases and J by 0 bases, with 3 bases of the junction left unmatched. Germline CDR1 and CDR2: MNHNS and SASEGT. This CDR3 region has 13 residues. Here the CDR3 reads CASIDRVSYEQYF. The CDR3 nucleotides are TGTGCCAGCATAGACAGGGTCTCCTACGAGCAGTACTTC.

The V and J genes are TRBV2 and TRBJ1-4, with D maybe TRBD1 (5 bases). The length of the CDR3 is 15 residues. V was shortened by 2 bases and J by 7 bases, with 14 bases between the two germline ends. Germline V lookup: CDR1 SNHLY, CDR2 FYNNEI. CDR3 sequence reads: CASSETGRSSEKLFF. CDR3 bases: TGTGCCAGCAGTGAAACGGGGCGCAGTAGTGAAAAACTGTTTTTT.

This chain connects TRBV5-4 to TRBJ1-5; a weak D match, TRBD1 (5 bases). Trimming took off 0 bases at V and 6 bases at J, with 7 bases between the two ends. The germline CDR1 and CDR2 sequences are SGHNT and YYREEE (reference sequence). This CDR3 region has 13 residues. CDR3 nucleotide sequence: TGTGCCAGCAGCTTGGGGGGGACTCAGCCCCAGCATTTT. It encodes CASSLGGTQPQHF.